The 15 T cell receptor beta chains below were found in one sample sequenced in a study of T-cell reconstitution after alpha-beta-depleted transplantation in children. The TCRbeta library incorporated unique molecular identifiers. A single record per CDR3 protein comes from TCRdb applying MiXCR to the PCR reads. The repertoire holds about 400,000 distinct CDR3 sequences, with about 16% as singletons. The sequences come from PBMCs, mostly from graft donor cells, collected 360 days after TCRalphabeta/CD19-depleted stem cell transplant. The source of these receptors is a boy in the first two years of life who had a stem cell transplant for Wiskott-Aldrich syndrome, so the T cells may come from the graft donor.

A few counts support this clonotype. The rearrangement links TRBV29-1 to TRBJ1-2; D unresolved. The germline V gene encodes CDR1 SQVTM and CDR2 ANQGSEA. The CDR3 contains 16 residues. V was clipped by 6 bases and J by 0 bases, with 20 bases between them. CDR3 residues: CSVGPGTQVTNYGYTF. The CDR3 DNA sequence: TGCAGCGTCGGACCAGGCACCCAGGTTACTAACTATGGCTACACCTTC.

V is TRBV5-1 and J is TRBJ2-1; 11 bases line up with TRBD2. CDR1 is SGHRS and CDR2 is YFSETQ in the germline V gene. Unmatched junction bases numbered 12, after V lost 4 bases and J lost 6 bases. CDR3 length: 17 amino acids. Here the CDR3 reads CASSPTTSGVGSNEQFF. DNA for the CDR3: TGCGCCAGCAGCCCGACGACTAGCGGGGTGGGGTCCAATGAGCAGTTCTTC.

This clonotype was found a few times. CDR3 amino acids: CASSLEKRASTDTQYF. The CDR3 bases are TGTGCCAGCAGCTTAGAAAAGCGGGCCAGCACAGATACGCAGTATTTT. The gene calls are TRBV7-9 and TRBJ2-3; possible D gene TRBD2, 6 bases. This CDR3 has 16 residues. Germline V gives CDR1 SEHNR, CDR2 FQNEAQ (reference sequence). Deletions cut 1 base from V and 0 bases from J, with 11 bases between.

This clonotype was counted between two and nine times. V and J are TRBV20-1 and TRBJ2-7, with D possibly TRBD1 on 6 matching bases. V dropped 1 base and J dropped 0 bases, with 10 bases sitting between them. The CDR3 sequence is 14 residues long. Germline V gene lookup returns CDR1 DFQATT and CDR2 SNEGSKA (reference sequence). This CDR3 reads CSARGQVSSYEQYF. DNA of the CDR3: TGCAGTGCTAGAGGACAGGTGAGCTCCTACGAGCAGTACTTC.

This clonotype was counted between two and nine times. The rearrangement uses TRBV4-1 and TRBJ2-5; D is ambiguous. The CDR3 covers 15 residues. Trimming removed 4 bases at V and 2 bases at J, with 14 bases between. Germline CDR1 reads MGHRA; CDR2 reads YSYEKL. The CDR3 sequence is CASSPRLFSQETQYF. Here the CDR3 DNA reads TGCGCCAGCAGCCCTCGCTTATTTTCGCAAGAGACCCAGTACTTC.

In this sample, this clonotype turned up a few times. V is TRBV4-2 and J is TRBJ1-1, with D unresolved. The CDR3 spans 17 residues. Germline V gene data show CDR1 as LGHNA and CDR2 as YNFKEQ. The germline V and J ends were trimmed by 1 base and 0 bases, with 15 bases remaining between them. In DNA form, the CDR3 reads TGTGCCAGCAGCCAAGGTGGACTCCGGTACATGAACACTGAAGCTTTCTTT. This encodes CASSQGGLRYMNTEAFF.

The chain recombines TRBV6-1 with TRBJ2-2, with TRBD2 matching over 10 bases. Trimming cost V 8 bases and J 6 bases; bases outside gene matches: 12. The CDR3 has 16 residues. Germline V gene lookup returns CDR1 MNHNS and CDR2 SASEGT. The CDR3 nucleotides read TGTGCCAGCCTTCTTGTGGAGCGGGAGGGCCCCGGGGAGCTGTTTTTT. The encoded protein is CASLLVEREGPGELFF.

In its sample, this clonotype was seen a few times. J is TRBJ2-7 and V is TRBV7-9, with D possibly TRBD2 on 6 matching bases. Germline-derived CDR1 and CDR2 are SEHNR and FQNEAQ (reference sequence). V lost 0 bases and J 2 bases, leaving 8 bases between the germline ends. This CDR3 is 14 amino acids long. The chain's CDR3 is CASSLARGPYEQYF. The CDR3 DNA is TGTGCCAGCAGCTTAGCGCGGGGTCCCTACGAGCAGTACTTC. The full variable domain, with the rest looked up from reference TRBV7-9 and TRBJ2-7, is DTGVSQNPRHKITKRGQNVTFRCDPISEHNRLYWYRQTLGQGPEFLTYFQNEAQLEKSRLLSDRFSAERPKGSFSTLEIQRTEQGDSAMYLCASSLARGPYEQYFGPGTRLTVT.

The chain is built from TRBV5-1 and TRBJ2-1; 14 nucleotides match TRBD2. The V segment lost 0 bases and the J segment 7 bases; nucleotides outside the gene matches: 6. Germline assignment: CDR1 SGHRS and CDR2 YFSETQ. The CDR3 sequence is 17 residues long. CDR3 coding DNA: TGCGCCAGCAGCTTGGTATCCGGGACTAGCGGGAGTAATGAGCAGTTCTTC. Encoded protein: CASSLVSGTSGSNEQFF.

V is TRBV6-6 and J is TRBJ1-1, with D uncertain. Germline assignment: CDR1 MNHNY and CDR2 SVGAGI (reference sequence). V lost 3 bases to trimming and J lost 11 bases, with 13 bases between them. The length of the CDR3 is 12 residues. The CDR3 DNA reads TGTGCCAGCAGTTATGGGCCCCGTGCCGCTTTCTTT. Protein product: CASSYGPRAAFF.

This clonotype was observed a few times. This rearrangement joins TRBV5-1 to TRBJ2-7, with 12 bases aligning to TRBD2. V gave up 0 bases and J gave up 3 bases; unmatched junction bases: 7. This CDR3 has 17 amino acids. CDR1 is SGHRS and CDR2 is YFSETQ in the germline V gene. DNA of the CDR3: TGCGCCAGCAGCTTGGGACTAGCGGGAGCCCGACTCTACGAGCAGTACTTC. Its translation: CASSLGLAGARLYEQYF.

This clonotype was counted a few times. CDR3 DNA sequence: TGTGCCAGCAGCTTAGCGGAGGAGCGGAGCACAGATACGCAGTATTTT. Translation: CASSLAEERSTDTQYF. The chain carries TRBV7-2 and TRBJ2-3; weak D call: TRBD2 (5 bases). V was shortened by 0 bases and J by 0 bases, with 10 bases between the two germline ends. Per the germline V gene, CDR1 is SGHTA and CDR2 is FQGNSA. The CDR3 sequence is 16 residues long.

This clonotype was detected many times. The V gene is TRBV20-1, the J gene TRBJ2-7; no definite D call. Deletions cut 0 bases from V and 6 bases from J, with 18 bases between. The CDR3 is 15 amino acids. The germline CDR1 and CDR2 sequences are DFQATT and SNEGSKA (reference sequence). This chain's CDR3 is CSARDRVGEVSEQYF. The CDR3 nucleotides are TGCAGTGCTAGAGATAGGGTTGGCGAGGTCAGCGAGCAGTACTTC.

V gene TRBV9 combines with J gene TRBJ1-3, with no clear D. The V gene lost 0 bases and the J gene lost 0 bases, with 10 bases spanning the gap. The germline V gene encodes CDR1 SGDLS and CDR2 YYNGEE. This CDR3 is 16 amino acids long. Here the CDR3 reads CASSVDPGRSGNTIYF. The CDR3 DNA sequence: TGTGCCAGCAGCGTAGACCCCGGCCGCTCTGGAAACACCATATATTTT.

The chain couples TRBV11-2 to TRBJ1-4; D perhaps matches TRBD1 (6 bases). The CDR3 has 16 amino acids. The V gene's germline CDR1 is SGHAT and CDR2 FQNNGV. Trimming pared 5 bases from V and 2 bases from J, leaving 15 bases between. CDR3 DNA: TGTGCCAGCAGCCTACATTCAGGGGAGACTAATGAAAAACTGTTTTTT. Amino acids: CASSLHSGETNEKLFF.